The 17 T cell receptor beta chains presented below share a single source sample, sequenced in a study of blood T cell repertoires in COVID-19. Libraries were prepared by immunoSEQ multiplex PCR; TCRdb keeps only in-frame clonotypes and omits some of them. The sample shows more than 200,000 clones, roughly 84% of them seen only once. The sequencing sample was made of peripheral blood. The receptors come from a woman older than 75 with COVID-19, enrolled during active disease.

This chain joins TRBV5-8 and TRBJ2-3; tentatively, D is TRBD2 (5 bases). Germline V lookup: CDR1 SGHTS, CDR2 YDEGEE. The V gene lost 10 bases and the J gene lost 3 bases, with 18 bases spanning the gap. The length of the CDR3 is 14 residues. The CDR3 DNA reads as TGTGCCGCTAACCGAGGAAGACTAACAGATACGCAGTATTTT. It yields the protein CAANRGRLTDTQYF.

The gene calls are TRBV30 and TRBJ2-2; tentative D call: TRBD2 (6 bases). The germline V gene has CDR1 GTSNPN and CDR2 SVGIG (reference sequence). Trimming removed 5 bases from V and 4 bases from J, with 14 bases in between. This CDR3 has 14 amino acids. DNA for the CDR3: TGTGCCTGGGGGGGGAGCCCGAGCACCGGGGAGCTGTTTTTT. Translated, it gives CAWGGSPSTGELFF.

The chain combines TRBV11-1 with TRBJ2-6, with a tentative D call TRBD1 (5 bases). The germline V gene encodes CDR1 SGHAT and CDR2 FQDESV (reference sequence). CDR3 length: 14 residues. V was trimmed by 4 bases and J by 2 bases, leaving 6 bases between them. The CDR3 DNA sequence: TGTGCCAGCAGCTCAGGGACTGGGGCCAACGTCCTGACTTTC. The encoded protein is CASSSGTGANVLTF.

This chain connects TRBV24-1 to TRBJ2-5; TRBD1 agrees at 10 bases. J gave up 4 bases and V 4 bases, and 11 bases lay outside the gene matches. The germline CDR1 and CDR2 sequences are KGHDR and SFDVKD. This CDR3 has 17 amino acids. The CDR3 coding sequence is TGTGCCACCAGTGACCGTAGAGGGGACAGGGGTCCAGAGACCCAGTACTTC. Translating it yields CATSDRRGDRGPETQYF.

V is TRBV12-3 or TRBV12-4 and J is TRBJ1-6; 7 bases fit TRBD1. The CDR3 totals 13 residues. Trimming at V came to 5 bases and at J to 9 bases, leaving 4 bases not matched to a gene. The CDR3 DNA sequence: TGTGCCAGCAGTCTCGGGACAGTTTCACCCCTCCACTTT. Protein product: CASSLGTVSPLHF.

The chain carries TRBV19 and TRBJ2-2; a possible D gene is TRBD1 (6 bases). The germline gives CDR1 LNHDA, CDR2 SQIVND (reference sequence). The CDR3 is 17 residues long. V was clipped by 5 bases and J by 5 bases, with 21 bases between them. CDR3 sequence (DNA): TGTGCCAGTAGTCCGATTGCAAACAGGGTTAGGACCGGGGAGCTGTTTTTT. Its translation is CASSPIANRVRTGELFF.

The chain has TRBV4-2 and TRBJ1-5, with no clear D. Germline-derived CDR1 and CDR2 are LGHNA and YNFKEQ. The CDR3 runs to 14 residues. The V and J ends lost 2 bases and 0 bases respectively, with 5 bases between them. This CDR3 reads CASSQLYSNQPQHF. The CDR3 region has the DNA TGTGCCAGCAGCCAACTTTATAGCAATCAGCCCCAGCATTTT.

The chain is built from TRBV5-5 and TRBJ2-2; maybe TRBD2 (6 bases). The V end lost 4 bases, the J end lost 5 bases, and 15 bases lay between the germline ends. CDR3 length: 15 amino acids. Per the germline V gene, CDR1 is SGHKS and CDR2 is YYEKEE (reference sequence). CDR3 in amino acids: CASSVIGAGTGELFF. In DNA form, the CDR3 reads TGTGCCAGCAGCGTTATCGGGGCGGGGACCGGGGAGCTGTTTTTT.

The CDR3 nucleotides are TGTGCCAGCAGCGTAGTTAGCGGGGGGGCAAAATTCGCCGGGGAGCTGTTTTTT. This codes for CASSVVSGGAKFAGELFF. The chain links TRBV9 to TRBJ2-2; 11 bases are shared with TRBD2. The germline gives CDR1 SGDLS, CDR2 YYNGEE. Trimming cost V 0 bases and J 6 bases; bases outside gene matches: 10. This CDR3 spans 18 amino acids.

The chain is built from TRBV18 and TRBJ1-2, with 9 bases matching TRBD1. The V gene's germline CDR1 is KGHSH and CDR2 LQKENI. The CDR3 spans 14 residues. V gave up 5 bases and J gave up 5 bases; unmatched junction bases: 6. CDR3 amino acids: CASSDLQGAYGYTF. DNA for the CDR3: TGTGCCAGCTCAGACTTACAGGGGGCGTATGGCTACACCTTC.

This clone was picked up a small number of times. The chain combines TRBV18 with TRBJ1-2; D uncertain. CDR1 and CDR2 from the germline V gene are KGHSH and LQKENI. The V gene lost 3 bases and the J gene lost 4 bases, with 12 bases spanning the gap. CDR3 length equals 14 residues. CDR3 DNA sequence: TGTGCCAGCTCACCGGAAGGACTCGGCTATGGCTACACCTTC. Translating it yields CASSPEGLGYGYTF.

The CDR3, as DNA: TGTGCCAGCAGCTTAACTTGGTCCTACAATGAGCAGTTCTTC. Translation gives CASSLTWSYNEQFF. This chain joins TRBV6-5 and TRBJ2-1; D ambiguous. The ends were cut back, 6 bases at V and 1 base at J, with 10 bases in the middle. This CDR3 comprises 14 residues. Germline V gives CDR1 MNHEY, CDR2 SVGAGI.

V gene TRBV5-8 combines with J gene TRBJ2-1; TRBD2 agrees at 14 bases. V shed 0 bases and J 10 bases; nucleotides not matched to a gene: 3. Per the germline V gene, CDR1 is SGHTS and CDR2 is YDEGEE. This CDR3 comprises 15 residues. The CDR3 sequence: CASSLGGLAGVEQFF. DNA for the CDR3: TGTGCCAGCAGCTTGGGGGGACTAGCGGGGGTAGAGCAGTTCTTC.

This sequence joins TRBV9 and TRBJ2-5; 10 nucleotides line up with TRBD2. The germline gives CDR1 SGDLS, CDR2 YYNGEE. With V trimmed by 4 bases and J by 7 bases, 7 bases remained unmatched. The CDR3 sequence is 14 residues long. CDR3 sequence reads: CASSRTSGVGTQYF. The CDR3 DNA reads TGTGCCAGCAGCAGGACTAGCGGCGTAGGGACCCAGTACTTC.

Note on this clone: The DNA is left out, because the CDR3 cannot be placed on it with certainty; the CDR3 is given as TCRdb lists it. The rearrangement joins TRBV6-4 to TRBJ2-1; the tabulated D call, TRBD2, remains unverified against the DNA. Ends included, the CDR3 has 12 residues. Per germline, CDR1 MRHNA and CDR2 SNTAGT. The CDR3: CASSDFRGEQFF.

This chain connects TRBV19 to TRBJ2-1; maybe TRBD1 (5 bases). This CDR3 is 12 amino acids long. V was cut by 6 bases and J by 6 bases, with 9 bases left in between. CDR1 LNHDA and CDR2 SQIVND come from the germline V gene (reference sequence). DNA for the CDR3: TGTGCCAGTAGCGGCAGGGTCAATGAGCAGTTCTTC. As protein: CASSGRVNEQFF.

This chain links TRBV3-1 (or the pseudogene TRBV3-2) with TRBJ1-1, with D unresolved. The germline CDR1 and CDR2 sequences are LGHDT and YNNKEL (reference sequence). The V end lost 8 bases, the J end lost 7 bases, and 11 bases lay between the germline ends. The CDR3 spans 11 residues. The CDR3 loop is CASENRGEAFF. Here the CDR3 DNA reads TGTGCCAGCGAAAACCGAGGTGAAGCTTTCTTT.